The 28 T cell receptor beta chains below were found in one sample sequenced in a study of vaccination effects on CD4 cells after COVID-19. No antigen has been identified for these receptors. TCRdb keeps only in-frame clones here, not all; method: immunoSEQ multiplex PCR. Of 40,000 or so clones listed, approximately 70% are singletons. After expansion with viral peptide pools in the ViraFEST assay, antigen-specific CD4+ T cells were sequenced. Having been cultured for about 10 days, the cells underwent CD4+ T cell isolation. This individual contracted SARS-CoV-2 between March and December 2020, as verified by PCR. Sample: CD4+ T cells from PBMCs cultured with a peptide pool, taken before COVID-19 vaccination. Source of these receptors: a human donor who had a prior SARS-CoV-2 infection.

The J gene is TRBJ2-5, the V gene TRBV5-8; 7 bases are shared with TRBD2. The CDR3 totals 13 residues. The V and J ends lost 5 bases and 5 bases, in that order; junction bases with no gene match: 6. The germline gives CDR1 SGHTS, CDR2 YDEGEE. CDR3: CASRASGLETQYF. CDR3 coding DNA: TGTGCCAGCAGGGCTAGCGGACTTGAGACCCAGTACTTC. The full variable domain, its missing parts supplied by reference TRBV5-8 and TRBJ2-5, is EAGVTQSPTHLIKTRGQQATLRCSPISGHTSVYWYQQALGLGLQFLLWYDEGEERNRGNFPPRFSGRQFPNYSSELNVNALELEDSALYLCASRASGLETQYFGPGTRLLVL.

CDR3 sequence: CASSLQRGGYGELFF. DNA of the CDR3: TGTGCCAGCAGCTTGCAGCGGGGGGGATACGGGGAGCTGTTTTTT. J is TRBJ2-2 and V is TRBV7-2; 10 bases line up with TRBD2. The trim removed 3 bases at V and 7 bases at J, leaving 5 bases unmatched. This CDR3 spans 15 amino acids. The germline gives CDR1 SGHTA, CDR2 FQGNSA.

This rearrangement joins TRBV5-1 to TRBJ2-3; tentative D call: TRBD1 (5 bases). V shed 4 bases and J shed 2 bases, with 17 bases lying between them. Germline V gives CDR1 SGHRS, CDR2 YFSETQ. The CDR3 covers 16 residues. The CDR3 loop is CASSLGVPGYTDTQYF. The CDR3 region has the DNA TGCGCCAGCAGCCTGGGTGTGCCAGGGTACACAGATACGCAGTATTTT.

The chain is built from TRBV4-3 and TRBJ2-1; D could derive from TRBD1 or TRBD2 (5 bases each). The V gene lost 4 bases and the J gene lost 9 bases, with 10 bases spanning the gap. Germline V lookup: CDR1 LGHNA, CDR2 YSLEER. The CDR3 is 12 amino acids. DNA of the CDR3: TGCGCCAGCAGCCCCCATGGGGGTGAGCAGTTCTTC. The encoded protein is CASSPHGGEQFF.

The rearrangement links TRBV6-2 or TRBV6-3 to TRBJ2-2, with D tentatively TRBD1 (8 bases). This CDR3 comprises 16 residues. The V and J ends lost 6 bases and 5 bases respectively, with 19 bases between them. Germline values: CDR1 MNHEY, CDR2 SVGEGT. The CDR3 protein is CASSRPGGGGTGELFF. CDR3 sequence (DNA): TGTGCCAGCAGCCGTCCAGGGGGCGGGGGAACCGGGGAGCTGTTTTTT.

The rearrangement links TRBV11-1 to TRBJ1-2; maybe TRBD1 (5 bases). The V end was cut by 1 base, the J end by 8 bases, with 14 bases between. The length of the CDR3 is 14 residues. Germline CDR1 reads SGHAT; CDR2 reads FQDESV (reference sequence). CDR3 residues: CASSLEWQGGGYTF. In nucleotides, the CDR3 is TGTGCCAGCAGCTTAGAATGGCAGGGCGGCGGCTACACCTTC.

This clone has a handful of counts. The J gene is TRBJ1-5, the V gene TRBV2; the match to TRBD1 covers 7 bases. The CDR3 spans 15 residues. V lost 4 bases and J lost 9; bases outside the gene matches: 12. Germline V gene data show CDR1 as SNHLY and CDR2 as FYNNEI. DNA of the CDR3: TGTGCCAGCAGTGTAGACAGGGCGACGGTGCGGCCCCAGCATTTT. Translation: CASSVDRATVRPQHF.

Only a few counts were recorded for this clone. The CDR3 DNA is TGTGCCAGCAGCTTACTTCGGGACAGCGTTGGAAACACCATATATTTT. Translating it yields CASSLLRDSVGNTIYF. The rearrangement joins TRBV7-9 to TRBJ1-3; 7 bases agree with TRBD1. The CDR3 length is 16 residues. Germline V gives CDR1 SEHNR, CDR2 FQNEAQ (reference sequence). The V segment lost 2 bases and the J segment 3 bases; nucleotides outside the gene matches: 7.

The chain carries TRBV4-2 and TRBJ2-2; 11 nucleotides align to TRBD2. The V segment lost 4 bases and the J segment 4 bases; nucleotides outside the gene matches: 2. This CDR3 has 15 amino acids. Germline CDR1 and CDR2: LGHNA and YNFKEQ. The CDR3 coding sequence is TGTGCCAGCAGCCCACTAGCGGGAGTCACCGGGGAGCTGTTTTTT. Its translation: CASSPLAGVTGELFF.

V gene TRBV9 combines with J gene TRBJ2-3, with TRBD2 identical over 12 bases. This CDR3 region has 16 residues. V shed 3 bases, J shed 6 bases, and the junction held 8 bases outside the gene matches. Germline-derived CDR1 and CDR2 are SGDLS and YYNGEE. CDR3 DNA: TGTGCCAGCAGCGCTAGCGGGGGGGCCGTAGGGGATACGCAGTATTTT. Its translation: CASSASGGAVGDTQYF.

The rearrangement uses TRBV15 and TRBJ1-2; D unresolved. Trimming took off 1 base at V and 7 bases at J, with 19 bases between the two ends. This CDR3 region has 16 residues. The germline CDR1 and CDR2 sequences are LNHNV and YYDKDF (reference sequence). CDR3 nucleotides: TGTGCCACCAGCAGAGCGAATTTGGCACCTTGGGGTGGCTACACCTTC. The encoded protein is CATSRANLAPWGGYTF.

The rearrangement links TRBV7-3 to TRBJ1-2; 8 bases fit TRBD1. The J segment lost 8 bases and the V segment lost 3 bases, leaving 5 bases of the junction unmatched. The length of the CDR3 is 13 residues. Germline V gene data show CDR1 as SGHTA and CDR2 as FQGTGA. CDR3 sequence (DNA): TGTGCCAGCAGCTTCTGGACAGGGCAAGGCTACACCTTC. As protein: CASSFWTGQGYTF.

This chain connects TRBV29-1 to TRBJ1-1, with D unclear. The V end lost 5 bases, the J end lost 2 bases, and 15 bases lay between the germline ends. The CDR3 sequence is 14 residues long. The germline CDR1 and CDR2 sequences are SQVTM and ANQGSEA. The CDR3 region has the DNA TGCAGCGTTACGAACCTAGCGGCTAACACTGAAGCTTTCTTT. Its translation: CSVTNLAANTEAFF.

This chain joins TRBV7-8 and TRBJ2-7; D ambiguous. Germline V gives CDR1 SGHVS, CDR2 FQNEAQ. The CDR3 length is 15 residues. V lost 4 bases, J lost 5 bases, and 18 bases lay in between. CDR3 nucleotides: TGTGCCAGCAGCTCCTTCACGGATGGTATGGACGAGCAGTACTTC. This sequence encodes CASSSFTDGMDEQYF.

This chain uses TRBV4-1 with TRBJ2-6; D is perhaps TRBD1 (5 bases). Germline lookup yields CDR1 MGHRA and CDR2 YSYEKL. CDR3 length: 17 residues. The V and J ends lost 1 base and 0 bases respectively, with 10 bases between them. This CDR3 reads CASSQAQVASGANVLTF. CDR3 in DNA: TGCGCCAGCAGCCAAGCACAGGTGGCCTCTGGGGCCAACGTCCTGACTTTC.

This clone was seen once. The chain combines TRBV5-6 with TRBJ1-1; 7 positions match TRBD1. CDR1 SGHDT and CDR2 YYEEEE come from the germline V gene. V was pared by 3 bases and J by 4 bases, with 3 bases of the junction left unmatched. CDR3 size: 13 residues. In nucleotides, the CDR3 is TGTGCCAGCAGCTCTAGACAGGGCACTGAAGCTTTCTTT. This gives the protein CASSSRQGTEAFF.

The chain employs TRBV6-5 and TRBJ1-6; TRBD1 aligns across 8 bases. Germline loops: CDR1 MNHEY, CDR2 SVGAGI. This CDR3 has 15 amino acids. V lost 4 bases, J lost 4 bases, and 3 bases stayed unmatched. CDR3 in amino acids: CASSLRQGYNSPLHF. CDR3 in DNA: TGTGCCAGCAGTTTAAGACAGGGGTATAATTCACCCCTCCACTTT.

V is TRBV5-4 and J is TRBJ2-7; TRBD2 is a possible D gene (5 bases). Germline V CDR1 and CDR2: SGHNT, YYREEE (reference sequence). This CDR3 has 16 residues. The germline V and J ends were trimmed by 0 bases and 0 bases, with 13 bases remaining between them. CDR3 DNA: TGTGCCAGCAGCTTGGCCCTGTCAGCGGACTCCTACGAGCAGTACTTC. It yields the protein CASSLALSADSYEQYF.

The chain recombines TRBV11-2 with TRBJ1-1, with a weak D call TRBD1 (6 bases). Germline lookup yields CDR1 SGHAT and CDR2 FQNNGV. The CDR3 is 14 amino acids. Trimming shortened V by 1 base and J by 11 bases, and 17 bases separated the two germline ends. The DNA of the CDR3 is TGTGCCAGCAGCTTAGGCGGGACCAGGGGCCGTGCTTTCTTT. Translating it yields CASSLGGTRGRAFF.

This clone was recorded once. This chain joins TRBV11-2 and TRBJ2-5; perhaps TRBD2 as D (5 bases). The CDR3 has 16 residues. Germline V gene lookup returns CDR1 SGHAT and CDR2 FQNNGV. Trimming left V 1 base short and J 4 bases short, with 16 bases between. The CDR3 is CASSLGRGRLGETQYF. In DNA form, the CDR3 reads TGTGCCAGCAGCTTAGGTCGGGGAAGGTTGGGAGAGACCCAGTACTTC.

DNA for the CDR3: TGTGCCAGCAGTTATCGCGCCGGGGGCACAGTAGCTAACTATGGCTACACCTTC. The encoded protein is CASSYRAGGTVANYGYTF. The chain recombines TRBV27 with TRBJ1-2; perhaps TRBD1 as D (6 bases). The germline V and J ends were trimmed by 4 bases and 0 bases, with 21 bases remaining between them. Germline V gene lookup returns CDR1 MNHEY and CDR2 SMNVEV (reference sequence). The CDR3 is 18 residues long.

The chain employs TRBV3-1 (or the pseudogene TRBV3-2) and TRBJ2-7; 10 positions match TRBD2. V dropped 1 base and J dropped 7; count of bases not matched to a gene: 10. Germline V gives CDR1 LGHDT, CDR2 YNNKEL (reference sequence). The CDR3 loop spans 16 amino acids. CDR3 sequence: CASSQGLAGVGGEQYF. Here the CDR3 DNA reads TGTGCCAGCAGCCAAGGCCTAGCGGGGGTGGGAGGGGAGCAGTACTTC.

V is TRBV5-1 and J is TRBJ1-2; maybe TRBD1 (5 bases). CDR3 length: 11 amino acids. Trimming cost V 4 bases and J 7 bases, with 8 bases left between them. Germline loops: CDR1 SGHRS, CDR2 YFSETQ. The CDR3 DNA is TGCGCCAGCAGCGCCGGGGGTGGCTACACCTTC. Translating it yields CASSAGGGYTF.

The chain combines TRBV18 with TRBJ2-2, with D unresolved. V lost 5 bases, J lost 6 bases, and 10 bases lay in between. The germline CDR1 and CDR2 sequences are KGHSH and LQKENI. The CDR3 runs 13 residues. The CDR3 nucleotides are TGTGCCAGCTCATCAAGTATTTCCGGGGAGCTGTTTTTT. Translating it yields CASSSSISGELFF.

This clone has just a few counts. Other nucleotide sequences in the sample specify the same CDR3. The chain carries TRBV7-9 and TRBJ1-4; D gene ambiguous. The CDR3 runs to 12 residues. V dropped 1 base and J dropped 8 bases, with 5 bases sitting between them. Germline V gene data show CDR1 as SEHNR and CDR2 as FQNEAQ (reference sequence). CDR3 amino acids: CASSLVREKLFF. CDR3 in DNA: TGTGCCAGCAGCTTAGTGAGGGAAAAACTGTTTTTT.

The chain has TRBV7-9 and TRBJ1-2; tentative D call: TRBD1 (6 bases). The ends were cut back, 2 bases at V and 2 bases at J, with 12 bases in the middle. The CDR3 has 15 residues. Germline CDR1 and CDR2: SEHNR and FQNEAQ (reference sequence). This CDR3 reads CASSLYNRANYGYTF. The CDR3 coding sequence is TGTGCCAGCAGCTTATACAACAGGGCCAACTATGGCTACACCTTC.

The rearrangement uses TRBV19 and TRBJ1-2; 8 nucleotides align to TRBD1. The length of the CDR3 is 13 residues. Germline trimming cut 7 bases from V and 5 bases from J; bases unmatched to any gene: 6. Germline V CDR1 and CDR2: LNHDA, SQIVND (reference sequence). The CDR3: CASTKTGEYGYTF. CDR3 DNA: TGTGCCAGTACAAAGACAGGGGAGTATGGCTACACCTTC.

The chain recombines TRBV6-2 or TRBV6-3 with TRBJ2-7; no clear D. Trimming took 2 bases from V and 4 from J, leaving 15 bases between them. Germline CDR1 and CDR2: MNHEY and SVGEGT. The CDR3 is made up of 15 amino acids. DNA of the CDR3: TGTGCCAGCAGTTACAGGGTAGGTTCCGTATACGAGCAGTACTTC. It translates to CASSYRVGSVYEQYF.